Described below is a single TCR beta chain sequence and its context. The target of this receptor is not known. Base qualities were left out, and no much larger clone turns up one base away. The library was obtained by 5' RACE. The run used an Illumina HiSeq 2500. A second PCR of 7 to 11 cycles was run with a J-beta primer mix and a sample-barcoded 5' primer. Each TCR beta cDNA molecule received a unique molecular identifier from a template-switch 5' adaptor carrying 12 random nucleotides. At least 2.5 million CDR3-containing paired-end reads were obtained from each sample. All of the RNA was converted into first-strand cDNA using the Mint cDNA synthesis kit, with a TRBC-specific oligonucleotide serving as the primer. All cDNA was treated with uracil-DNA glycosylase and then went through a first 18-cycle PCR with the universal primers M1SS and BC2_uni_R. The study's own analysis went as follows. For normalization, 1 million high-quality reads were randomly selected from each sample, with every read carrying a distinct molecular identifier. Reads with shared molecular identifiers were discarded instead of being binned into consensus sequences. MiTCR, run with a Q25 quality threshold and the strictest error-elimination algorithm, handled CDR3 identification, clonotype clustering and error correction. A nonparametric unseen species model using Euler transformation provided a lower-bound estimate of total TCR beta diversity. TCRdb handled the public reads itself, with Q25 trimming in fastp and clone calling in MiXCR, and kept productive beta chains. Each CDR3 protein appears once, grouped with its most common genes and DNA. These V and J calls are TCRdb output, not the study's own analysis. Across this sample there are approximately 1.5 million distinct CDR3 sequences, with approximately 39% seen only once. The ten top clones hold 4% of the sample.

This specimen belongs to a study of blood T cells in healthy people across ages (dated by TCRdb to about 2015). About the full investigation: In model experiments, template switching captured roughly one uniquely barcoded TCR beta cDNA molecule for every two T cells. Four age groups were formed from the donors: young (average approximately 16 years), middle-aged (approximately 40), aged (about 68) and long-lived (approximately 78). To track age-related changes in TCR beta repertoire diversity, the study relied on deep sequencing normalized with unique cDNA molecular identifiers. To avoid experimental bias, donors of different ages were randomly spread across the sequencing lanes. Two additional independent replicas of 1 million unique cDNA reads from the same blood draw were analyzed for two donors (one aged 18 to 30 and one aged 80 or older). Study-wide conclusions, independent of this receptor: Observed TCR beta diversity per million T cells fell roughly linearly with age, and a significant reduction was already apparent by age about 38. Compared with the aged group, the long-lived group had more naive CD4+ T cells, fewer expanded clones and increased TCR diversity, suggesting age selection. Because profiling used bulk unsorted PBMCs, naive and antigen-experienced compartments could not be compared conclusively. Estimates of total diversity based on one million sequenced T cells were regarded as lower bounds and as underestimates. Because donor CMV infection status was unknown, age-related changes in expanded clonotypes were potentially confounded. Observed TCR beta diversity correlated strongly with the percentage of naive T cells measured by flow cytometry.

Donors were 39 systemically healthy Caucasian individuals from Russia aged roughly 6 to 90 years. Approximately 9.3 milliliters of peripheral blood were collected from each donor into EDTA-treated Vacutainer tubes. Ficoll-Paque density-gradient centrifugation was used to isolate PBMCs, with at least 6.5 million per sample. Total RNA, at least 5.5 micrograms per sample, was extracted from PBMCs with Trizol reagent. Naive CD45RAhigh/CD27high T cell percentages were measured by flow cytometry on a PBMC aliquot from every donor. Trimming removed 8 bases from V and 0 bases from J, leaving 9 bases between the germline ends. Taken from cysteine to phenylalanine, the CDR3 has 13 residues. Only CDR3 DNA is held: 39 bases, read in frame from base 1.

The specimen sequenced was blood. The chain couples TRBV12-3 or TRBV12-4 to TRBJ2-3, and TRBD1 may be the D gene, going by 6 matching bases. The receptor was derived from a woman between 18 and 30 years old in good health. In nucleotide form, the sequence is TGTGCCAGCGGACAGCGAAGCACAGATACGCAGTATTTT. Translated, this gives CASGQRSTDTQYF.